The 3 T cell receptor beta chains below were found in one sample sequenced in a study of chemoradiotherapy in HPV16-positive cancers. TCRdb's table, derived via immunoSEQ multiplex PCR, lists solely in-frame clones and lacks some. Of over 10,000 clones listed, about 81% are singletons. This sample was obtained from a patient who underwent chemoradiotherapy. These receptors were obtained from a human donor with HPV-associated anogenital cancer.

The chain recombines TRBV7-3 with TRBJ1-1; tentatively, D is TRBD1 (5 bases). The CDR3 spans 13 residues. Trimming pared 3 bases from V and 3 bases from J, leaving 8 bases between. In germline, CDR1 is SGHTA, CDR2 FQGTGA. CDR3 in amino acids: CASSFGTYTEAFF. The CDR3 DNA sequence: TGTGCCAGCAGCTTCGGGACGTACACTGAAGCTTTCTTT.

This clone has just a few counts. The chain couples TRBV11-2 to TRBJ1-1; D remains ambiguous. V was trimmed by 3 bases and J by 1 base, leaving 9 bases between them. The germline gives CDR1 SGHAT, CDR2 FQNNGV. This CDR3 spans 14 amino acids. CDR3 in DNA: TGTGCCAGCAGCTTGGAGGGTTCGAACACTGAAGCTTTCTTT. Its translation: CASSLEGSNTEAFF. Drawing the rest from reference TRBV11-2 and TRBJ1-1, the complete variable domain is EAGVAQSPRYKIIEKRQSVAFWCNPISGHATLYWYQQILGQGPKLLIQFQNNGVVDDSQLPKDRFSAERLKGVDSTLKIQPAKLEDSAVYLCASSLEGSNTEAFFGQGTRLTVV.

This clone was seen a few times. Other nucleotide sequences in the sample specify the same CDR3. V is TRBV6-4 and J is TRBJ2-1; TRBD2 matches at 9 bases. This CDR3 comprises 15 residues. Germline V gene data show CDR1 as MRHNA and CDR2 as SNTAGT. Trimming cost V 0 bases and J 3 bases; bases outside gene matches: 0. In DNA form, the CDR3 reads TGTGCCAGCAGTGACTCTAGCGGGAGCTACAATGAGCAGTTCTTC. It is translated as CASSDSSGSYNEQFF.